What follows are 3 T cell receptor beta chains derived from one specimen sequenced in a study of cytomegalovirus exposure and HLA in healthy donors. Primers for the PCR totalled 60 Vbeta and 13 Jbeta. Libraries were prepared by immunoSEQ multiplex PCR; TCRdb keeps only in-frame clonotypes and omits some of them. Recorded for this sample: approximately 210,000 clones. Sequencing used PBMCs. The source of these receptors is a woman in her twenties or thirties in good health and CMV-seropositive.

This chain uses TRBV4-3 with TRBJ2-1; D gene ambiguous. The CDR3 is 17 amino acids. Germline V lookup: CDR1 LGHNA, CDR2 YSLEER. Trimming pared 0 bases from V and 0 bases from J, leaving 12 bases between. The CDR3 is CASSQDAADFSYNEQFF. CDR3 DNA sequence: TGCGCCAGCAGCCAAGATGCGGCGGATTTCTCCTACAATGAGCAGTTCTTC.

This chain links TRBV9 with TRBJ2-3; 13 bases align to TRBD2. The CDR3 sequence is 18 residues long. V shed 4 bases and J 3 bases; nucleotides not matched to a gene: 11. The germline V gene encodes CDR1 SGDLS and CDR2 YYNGEE. This CDR3 reads CASSPGLTGLAGTDTQYF. As DNA, the CDR3 is TGTGCCAGCAGCCCAGGCCTGACGGGACTAGCGGGGACAGATACGCAGTATTTT.

This rearrangement joins TRBV18 to TRBJ1-1; the D is unclear. Trimming removed 2 bases from V and 0 bases from J, with 4 bases in between. The CDR3 sequence is 13 residues long. Germline V gives CDR1 KGHSH, CDR2 LQKENI. CDR3 DNA: TGTGCCAGCTCACCAGAGATGAACACTGAAGCTTTCTTT. As protein: CASSPEMNTEAFF.